What follows are 27 T cell receptor beta chains derived from one specimen sequenced in a study of cytomegalovirus exposure and HLA in healthy donors. Both 60 Vbeta primers and 13 Jbeta primers went into the PCR. Profiled with immunoSEQ multiplex PCR; TCRdb holds only in-frame clones, not every one. Its table lists approximately 200,000 clones. Sequencing was carried out using PBMCs. All receptors come from a boy between 10 and 17 years old in good health and CMV-seronegative.

J is TRBJ2-3 and V is TRBV19; no definite D call. Trimming left V 8 bases short and J 0 bases short, with 15 bases between. This CDR3 has 15 residues. CDR1 is LNHDA and CDR2 is SQIVND in the germline V gene (reference sequence). CDR3 in amino acids: CASSQNGVSTDTQYF. CDR3 bases: TGTGCCAGTTCACAAAACGGAGTCAGCACAGATACGCAGTATTTT. Supplemented by reference TRBV19 and TRBJ2-3, the full variable domain reads DGGITQSPKYLFRKEGQNVTLSCEQNLNHDAMYWYRQDPGQGLRLIYYSQIVNDFQKGDIAEGYSVSREKKESFPLTVTSAQKNPTAFYLCASSQNGVSTDTQYFGPGTRLTVL.

This chain uses TRBV4-2 with TRBJ2-3, with D possibly matching TRBD2 (7 bases). V lost 5 bases and J 2 bases, leaving 14 bases between the germline ends. The CDR3 has 15 amino acids. Germline assignment: CDR1 LGHNA and CDR2 YNFKEQ. The CDR3 nucleotides read TGTGCCAGCAGCGAACCGGGGGGCGTCACAGATACGCAGTATTTT. This encodes CASSEPGGVTDTQYF.

The J gene is TRBJ2-7, the V gene TRBV5-1; D unclear. CDR3 size: 12 residues. Germline V gene sequence: CDR1 SGHRS, CDR2 YFSETQ. V lost 2 bases, J lost 5 bases, and 8 bases lay in between. CDR3 sequence: CASSFGLNEQYF. The CDR3 nucleotides read TGCGCCAGCAGCTTTGGGCTAAACGAGCAGTACTTC.

V usage is TRBV7-8 and J usage is TRBJ2-7, with 13 bases aligning to TRBD2. Germline loops: CDR1 SGHVS, CDR2 FQNEAQ. This CDR3 is built from 16 residues. V trimming: 5 bases; J trimming: 3 bases; junction bases outside the gene matches: 7. DNA for the CDR3: TGTGCCAGCAGCCTACCTGGGACTAGCGGGATCTACGAGCAGTACTTC. Protein product: CASSLPGTSGIYEQYF. The full variable domain, with the rest looked up from reference TRBV7-8 and TRBJ2-7, is GAGVSQSPRYKVAKRGQDVALRCDPISGHVSLFWYQQALGQGPEFLTYFQNEAQLDKSGLPSDRFFAERPEGSVSTLKIQRTQQEDSAVYLCASSLPGTSGIYEQYFGPGTRLTVT.

V gene TRBV4-1 combines with J gene TRBJ1-5, with TRBD1 as a possible D gene (5 bases). The V gene's germline CDR1 is MGHRA and CDR2 YSYEKL. The CDR3 has 14 residues. The V gene lost 5 bases and the J gene lost 1 base, with 9 bases spanning the gap. The CDR3 sequence: CASSVQGSNQPQHF. CDR3 sequence (DNA): TGCGCCAGCAGCGTGCAGGGCAGCAATCAGCCCCAGCATTTT.

V usage is TRBV10-3 and J usage is TRBJ2-1; the match to TRBD2 covers 16 bases. This CDR3 region has 18 residues. The germline gives CDR1 ENHRY, CDR2 SYGVKD. Trimming cost V 5 bases and J 0 bases; bases outside gene matches: 4. The CDR3 reads CAISPGLAGGSSYNEQFF. The CDR3 region has the DNA TGTGCCATCAGTCCGGGACTAGCGGGGGGGAGCTCCTACAATGAGCAGTTCTTC.

This sequence joins TRBV6-1 and TRBJ2-1; D is unclear. The CDR3 length is 10 residues. Germline lookup yields CDR1 MNHNS and CDR2 SASEGT. Trimming took 10 bases from V and 5 from J, leaving 6 bases between them. CDR3 bases: TGTGCCACCTCTCACAATGAGCAGTTCTTC. Encoded protein: CATSHNEQFF.

The V and J genes are TRBV9 and TRBJ2-3, with D maybe TRBD1 (6 bases). The CDR3 is 16 residues long. V dropped 4 bases and J dropped 0 bases, with 15 bases sitting between them. Germline-derived CDR1 and CDR2 are SGDLS and YYNGEE. In nucleotides, the CDR3 is TGTGCCAGCAGCAAGACGGGACAAACTAGCACAGATACGCAGTATTTT. This translates into CASSKTGQTSTDTQYF. Full variable domain (rest looked up from reference TRBV9 and TRBJ2-3): DSGVTQTPKHLITATGQRVTLRCSPRSGDLSVYWYQQSLDQGLQFLIQYYNGEERAKGNILERFSAQQFPDLHSELNLSSLELGDSALYFCASSKTGQTSTDTQYFGPGTRLTVL.

The chain links TRBV5-1 to TRBJ2-5, with D maybe TRBD1 (5 bases). The length of the CDR3 is 14 residues. From germline, CDR1 is SGHRS and CDR2 YFSETQ. The V gene lost 0 bases and the J gene lost 5 bases, with 11 bases spanning the gap. This chain's CDR3 is CASSLGQGPETQYF. The CDR3 DNA follows: TGCGCCAGCAGCTTGGGGCAGGGTCCGGAGACCCAGTACTTC.

This chain links TRBV5-5 with TRBJ1-1; D uncertain. The CDR3 totals 14 residues. V was shortened by 5 bases and J by 5 bases, with 16 bases between the two germline ends. In germline, CDR1 is SGHKS, CDR2 YYEKEE (reference sequence). CDR3 sequence: CASRLQEVVTEAFF. The CDR3 coding sequence is TGTGCCAGCAGACTTCAGGAAGTAGTAACTGAAGCTTTCTTT.

The rearrangement uses TRBV12-5 and TRBJ1-1; D is unresolved. The germline CDR1 and CDR2 sequences are LGHNT and FRNRAP. The CDR3 is 13 amino acids. Between the trimmed V and J ends, which lost 6 bases and 5 bases, there was a span of 13 bases. CDR3 loop: CASGRGSGTEAFF. The CDR3 bases are TGTGCTAGTGGACGCGGGTCGGGGACTGAAGCTTTCTTT. The full variable domain, rest sourced from reference TRBV12-5 and TRBJ1-1, is DARVTQTPRHKVTEMGQEVTMRCQPILGHNTVFWYRQTMMQGLELLAYFRNRAPLDDSGMPKDRFSAEMPDATLATLKIQPSEPRDSAVYFCASGRGSGTEAFFGQGTRLTVV.

This rearrangement joins TRBV19 to TRBJ1-1; 11 bases match TRBD1. V shed 4 bases, J shed 4 bases, and the junction held 2 bases outside the gene matches. CDR1 and CDR2 (germline): LNHDA, SQIVND (reference sequence). The CDR3 is 14 amino acids. CDR3 DNA: TGTGCCAGTAGTACGGGGACAGGGGGCACTGAAGCTTTCTTT. This sequence encodes CASSTGTGGTEAFF.

The chain carries TRBV7-2 and TRBJ2-7, with 8 nucleotides matching TRBD1. This CDR3 is built from 16 residues. From germline, CDR1 is SGHTA and CDR2 FQGNSA. The V gene end was trimmed by 0 bases and the J gene end by 3 bases; junction bases not matched to a gene: 7. DNA for the CDR3: TGTGCCAGCAGCTTAGCGCCTCGGACAGGGTTCTACGAGCAGTACTTC. Its translation: CASSLAPRTGFYEQYF.

The rearrangement links TRBV11-2 to TRBJ1-1; possible D gene TRBD1, 5 bases. Germline V gives CDR1 SGHAT, CDR2 FQNNGV. The CDR3 length is 13 residues. Trimming shortened V by 4 bases and J by 4 bases, and 10 bases separated the two germline ends. As DNA, the CDR3 is TGTGCCAGCAGCTGGCCGGGGGTCACTGAAGCTTTCTTT. Protein product: CASSWPGVTEAFF.

This chain links TRBV9 with TRBJ2-5; 8 bases agree with TRBD1. The CDR3 is made up of 15 amino acids. Germline CDR1 and CDR2: SGDLS and YYNGEE. With V trimmed by 2 bases and J by 2 bases, 5 bases remained unmatched. The CDR3 is CASSVGDRQQETQYF. In DNA, the CDR3 is TGTGCCAGCAGCGTGGGGGACAGGCAACAAGAGACCCAGTACTTC.

The chain uses TRBV18 and TRBJ2-1; perhaps TRBD2 as D (6 bases). The V end lost 3 bases, the J end lost 16 bases, and 16 bases lay between the germline ends. This CDR3 is 12 amino acids long. Germline CDR1 KGHSH, CDR2 LQKENI. CDR3 nucleotide sequence: TGTGCCAGCTCACCTTCCCGGGACTTCCTATTCTTC. Residues: CASSPSRDFLFF.

V and J are TRBV7-3 and TRBJ2-7; 9 bases fit TRBD2. The junction had 5 bases not matched to a gene; V was cut back by 5 bases and J by 0 bases. This CDR3 region has 15 residues. CDR1 and CDR2 (germline): SGHTA, FQGTGA. CDR3: CASSPLAGSSYEQYF. CDR3 nucleotide sequence: TGTGCCAGCAGCCCGCTAGCGGGGAGCTCCTACGAGCAGTACTTC.

The rearrangement uses TRBV6-5 and TRBJ1-2; TRBD1 might be the D (5 bases). The CDR3 is 12 amino acids. Germline V gene sequence: CDR1 MNHEY, CDR2 SVGAGI. The ends were cut back, 8 bases at V and 4 bases at J, with 11 bases in the middle. CDR3 region: CASGQGGYGYTF. Here the CDR3 DNA reads TGTGCCAGCGGGCAGGGCGGCTATGGCTACACCTTC.

The chain recombines TRBV18 with TRBJ2-7; the D gene is possibly TRBD2 (6 bases). The CDR3 has 11 residues. CDR1 and CDR2 (germline): KGHSH, LQKENI. V lost 3 bases and J lost 6, with 6 bases in between. The CDR3 region has the DNA TGTGCCAGCTCACCGGGGGGCGAGCAGTACTTC. It yields the protein CASSPGGEQYF.

This chain connects TRBV11-2 to TRBJ1-1, with D perhaps matching TRBD1 (5 bases). Trimming removed 6 bases from V and 1 base from J, with 15 bases in between. The germline CDR1 and CDR2 sequences are SGHAT and FQNNGV. The CDR3 spans 15 residues. This CDR3 reads CASSAVEGANTEAFF. CDR3 sequence (DNA): TGTGCCAGCAGTGCCGTTGAAGGGGCGAACACTGAAGCTTTCTTT. The whole variable domain, remainder taken from reference TRBV11-2 and TRBJ1-1, is EAGVAQSPRYKIIEKRQSVAFWCNPISGHATLYWYQQILGQGPKLLIQFQNNGVVDDSQLPKDRFSAERLKGVDSTLKIQPAKLEDSAVYLCASSAVEGANTEAFFGQGTRLTVV.

V gene TRBV4-2 combines with J gene TRBJ2-2; 9 nucleotides align to TRBD2. CDR1 LGHNA and CDR2 YNFKEQ come from the germline V gene. This CDR3 region has 16 residues. After removal of 1 base from V and 3 bases from J, the junction contained 3 bases not matched to a gene. The CDR3 nucleotides read TGTGCCAGCAGCCAAGTTGCTAGCGGGGACACCGGGGAGCTGTTTTTT. Its translation: CASSQVASGDTGELFF.

V is TRBV11-2 and J is TRBJ2-3; 7 nucleotides agree with TRBD2. V trimming: 2 bases; J trimming: 0 bases; junction bases outside the gene matches: 8. The CDR3 is 17 residues long. The germline V gene has CDR1 SGHAT and CDR2 FQNNGV. DNA for the CDR3: TGTGCCAGCAGCTTACCGATGGCGGGGGAGAGCACAGATACGCAGTATTTT. Its translation: CASSLPMAGESTDTQYF.

The CDR3: CASSHLQGSSYNSPLHF. The CDR3 DNA sequence: TGTGCCAGCAGCCACCTACAGGGGAGCTCCTATAATTCACCCCTCCACTTT. The chain is built from TRBV14 and TRBJ1-6; 7 bases are a match to TRBD1. From germline, CDR1 is SGHDN and CDR2 FVKESK. The CDR3 sequence is 17 residues long. V was clipped by 3 bases and J by 0 bases; unmatched bases: 5.

CDR3 in DNA: TGTGCCAGCAGCCGGGTGAGGGGGAGCGCAGATACGCAGTATTTT. Its translation: CASSRVRGSADTQYF. The chain uses TRBV7-2 and TRBJ2-3, with D maybe TRBD1 (6 bases). Trimming removed 5 bases at V and 4 bases at J, with 16 bases between. The CDR3 length is 15 residues. CDR1 and CDR2 (germline): SGHTA, FQGNSA.

The chain joins TRBV6-1 to TRBJ2-5, with a weak D call TRBD1 (5 bases). The J call may be faulty, since TRBJ2-7 better matches the DNA end. CDR3 size: 12 residues. Germline V gene data show CDR1 as MNHNS and CDR2 as SASEGT. CDR3 DNA: TGTGCCAGCAGTGAGCGACAGTACGAGCAGTACTTC. The encoded protein is CASSERQYEQYF.

This rearrangement joins TRBV4-1 to TRBJ1-5; 9 bases agree with TRBD1. Trimming cost V 2 bases and J 1 base; bases outside gene matches: 6. Germline CDR1 is MGHRA and CDR2 is YSYEKL. The CDR3 loop spans 17 amino acids. The CDR3 loop is CASSQRTGGLSNQPQHF. CDR3 DNA sequence: TGCGCCAGCAGCCAACGCACAGGGGGCCTGAGCAATCAGCCCCAGCATTTT.

The chain combines TRBV7-9 with TRBJ2-1; D is perhaps TRBD2 (5 bases). Trimming removed 5 bases at V and 9 bases at J, with 20 bases between. The CDR3 covers 15 residues. From germline, CDR1 is SEHNR and CDR2 FQNEAQ (reference sequence). CDR3 nucleotide sequence: TGTGCCAGCAGCCCCCCCCGGACTTCCCCGATTGAGCAGTTCTTC. As protein: CASSPPRTSPIEQFF.